This T cell receptor (beta chain) was sequenced in a study of OX40 agonist ivuxolimab in advanced cancers. Study-wide findings and caveats: Compared with others, partial responders at 0.1-3.0 mg/kg displayed clonal expansion among the lowest.

Clones were read by immunoSEQ multiplex PCR, and TCRdb kept only the in-frame ones, dropping some. The data show about 62,000 clones, 65% to 90% seen once. Trimming pared 1 base from V and 5 bases from J, leaving 1 base between. CDR3 length: 11 residues. Germline-derived CDR1 and CDR2 are LNHDA and SQIVND (reference sequence). This clone appeared a few times. The antigen remains unidentified. The rearrangement links TRBV19 to TRBJ2-3; D gene ambiguous. This clonotype was obtained from an adult with an advanced solid tumor such as melanoma, head and neck, liver or kidney cancer. The specimen was CD4+ or CD8+ T cells sorted from blood, collected in a trial of the OX40 agonist ivuxolimab. CDR3 loop: CASSIVDTQYF. The CDR3 nucleotides read TGTGCCAGTAGTATAGTAGATACGCAGTATTTT.